This TCR beta chain came from a study of shared T cell receptors in the human thymus. The table came from immunoSEQ multiplex PCR; TCRdb's copy has only in-frame clones and leaves some out. The repertoire holds hundreds of thousands of clones, with approximately 90% as singletons. The V gene's germline CDR1 is MDHEN and CDR2 SYDVKM. V was pared by 5 bases and J by 2 bases, with 19 bases between. The CDR3 spans 16 residues. These same data were also listed under a study on human thymus T cells. Per that study: It was healthy Finnish infants having corrective surgery for congenital heart defects who were the donors. The thymus tissue came from resections taken during corrective heart surgery. What appeared biased in thymic and blood repertoires was the usage of V and J genes. Reports from related research described highly overlapping thymic repertoires among unrelated individuals.

This clonotype was sampled from a boy younger than two with a congenital heart defect. The sample comprised thymocytes. The rearrangement joins TRBV28 to TRBJ2-7; unclear D gene. CDR3 residues: CASSNDPARLAYEQYF. CDR3 bases: TGTGCCAGCAGTAACGATCCTGCGAGATTGGCCTACGAGCAGTACTTC.